This entry features one TCR beta chain sequence. Its antigen is still unknown. This specimen belongs to a study of T cell responses to AZD1222 COVID-19 vaccine. Study-level findings and limits: Clonal diversity was possibly underestimated; the donors were predominantly white British and more often female. Rises in breadth and depth of Spike-specific TCRs came after two AZD1222 doses. Repertoire collection took place solely once the T cell response had peaked.

Repertoires were generated with immunoSEQ multiplex PCR, while TCRdb's copy carries only in-frame clones and drops some. The repertoire has roughly 110,000 clones, around 90% of them found once; the top ten carry approximately 8.2%. This CDR3 is built from 12 residues. V was shortened by 1 base and J by 5 bases, with 6 bases between the two germline ends. Germline CDR1 is SGHTS and CDR2 is YDEGEE. The TCR sequence derives from an adult who received the AZD1222 COVID-19 vaccine. Sequenced here: peripheral blood, sampled 28 days after the second AZD1222 dose. The rearrangement joins TRBV5-8 to TRBJ2-5; D unclear. CDR3 sequence: CASSLSTETQYF. CDR3 DNA sequence: TGTGCCAGCAGCTTGTCGACTGAGACCCAGTACTTC.